This T cell receptor (beta chain) was recovered during a study of blood T cell repertoires in COVID-19. At the level of the study: From the United States, Italy and Spain came samples of acute and convalescent COVID-19. PBMCs, B-cell-depleted T cells, or T cells were the source of the cDNA or gDNA that made up the material.

Original methodology: For nucleated cells, counts were estimated from reference gene primer amplification. TCRdb keeps only in-frame clones here, not all; method: immunoSEQ multiplex PCR. V and J calls and clone size come straight from that table; D and trimming were deduced from the DNA. The table has 95,000 to 150,000 clones, 60% to 80% seen once; the top ten hold around 5.5%. The clonotype originates from a man aged 55 to 69 with acute or convalescent COVID-19. Sequenced: peripheral blood.

The CDR3 DNA sequence: TGTGCCAGCAGCTTCCGGGACAGGGGGCAGGGTGGCTACACCTTC. It yields the protein CASSFRDRGQGGYTF. The gene calls are TRBV3-1 (or the pseudogene TRBV3-2) and TRBJ1-2; 12 bases line up with TRBD1. The trim removed 5 bases at V and 7 bases at J, leaving 8 bases unmatched. Germline values: CDR1 LGHDT, CDR2 YNNKEL (reference sequence). CDR3 size: 15 residues.